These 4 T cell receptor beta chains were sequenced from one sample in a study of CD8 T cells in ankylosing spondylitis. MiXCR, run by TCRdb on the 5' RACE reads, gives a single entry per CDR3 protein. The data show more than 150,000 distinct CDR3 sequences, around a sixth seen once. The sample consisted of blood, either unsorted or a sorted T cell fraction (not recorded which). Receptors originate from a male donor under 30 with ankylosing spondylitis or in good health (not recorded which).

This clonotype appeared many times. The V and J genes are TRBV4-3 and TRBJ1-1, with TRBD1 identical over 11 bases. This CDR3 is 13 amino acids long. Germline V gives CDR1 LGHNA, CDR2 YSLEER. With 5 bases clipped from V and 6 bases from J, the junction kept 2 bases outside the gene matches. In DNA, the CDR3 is TGCGCCAGCAGCAGGGGACAGGGGGCTGAAGCTTTCTTT. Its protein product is CASSRGQGAEAFF.

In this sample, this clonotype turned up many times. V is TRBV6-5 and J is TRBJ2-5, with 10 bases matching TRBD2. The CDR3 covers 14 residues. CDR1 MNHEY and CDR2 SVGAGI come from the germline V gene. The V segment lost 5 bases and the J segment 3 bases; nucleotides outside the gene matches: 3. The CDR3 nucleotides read TGTGCCAGCAGTAAACTAGCGGGGAAAGAGACCCAGTACTTC. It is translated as CASSKLAGKETQYF.

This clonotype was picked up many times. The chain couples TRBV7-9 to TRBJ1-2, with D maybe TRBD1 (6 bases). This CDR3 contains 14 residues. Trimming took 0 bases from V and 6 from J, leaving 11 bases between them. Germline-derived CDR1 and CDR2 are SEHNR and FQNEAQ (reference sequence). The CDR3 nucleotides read TGTGCCAGCAGCTTAGCTGGACAGTTCAATGGCTACACCTTC. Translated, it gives CASSLAGQFNGYTF.

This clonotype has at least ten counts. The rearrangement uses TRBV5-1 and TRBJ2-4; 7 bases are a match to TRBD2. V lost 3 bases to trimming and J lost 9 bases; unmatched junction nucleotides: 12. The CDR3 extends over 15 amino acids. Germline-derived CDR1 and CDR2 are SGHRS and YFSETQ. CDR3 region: CASSSTSSQPIIQYF. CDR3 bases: TGCGCCAGCAGCTCGACTAGCTCCCAGCCAATCATTCAGTACTTC.